This TCR beta chain was documented in a study of OX40 agonist ivuxolimab in advanced cancers. General study findings and limits: Expanded clones were, on average, more numerous among CD8+ T cells than CD4+.

Here immunoSEQ multiplex PCR was the method, and the copy in TCRdb shows in-frame clones only, minus some. The sample includes 15,000 to 20,000 clones, approximately 80% of them seen just once. Germline V gene lookup returns CDR1 LGHNA and CDR2 YNFKEQ. The ends were cut back, 4 bases at V and 5 bases at J, with 8 bases in the middle. The CDR3 totals 13 residues. On this clone itself: The antigen is not known.

The chain recombines TRBV4-2 with TRBJ1-4, with D possibly TRBD1 on 6 matching bases. Specimen: CD4+ or CD8+ T cells sorted from blood, collected in a trial of the OX40 agonist ivuxolimab. The sequence was collected from an adult with an advanced solid tumor such as melanoma, head and neck, liver or kidney cancer. The CDR3, as DNA: TGTGCCAGCAGCCGAACAGGGAATGAAAAACTGTTTTTT. Translating it yields CASSRTGNEKLFF.